What follows are 17 T cell receptor beta chains derived from one specimen sequenced in a study of identifying expanded T cells in peripheral blood. Here immunoSEQ multiplex PCR was the method, and the copy in TCRdb shows in-frame clones only, minus some. Of 70,000 to 100,000 clones listed, around nine tenths are singletons. Input material: blood. The receptors were sampled from a person between 18 and 75 years old in good health.

This rearrangement joins TRBV10-3 to TRBJ1-2; a weak D match, TRBD1 (5 bases). Trimming cost V 6 bases and J 6 bases, with 14 bases left between them. Germline CDR1 ENHRY, CDR2 SYGVKD. This CDR3 is 13 amino acids long. The CDR3 spells CAIRAEGFDGYTF. The CDR3 region has the DNA TGTGCCATCAGGGCGGAGGGGTTTGATGGCTACACCTTC.

This rearrangement joins TRBV27 to TRBJ2-2, with 7 bases aligning to TRBD2. Germline lookup yields CDR1 MNHEY and CDR2 SMNVEV (reference sequence). The CDR3 totals 16 residues. Trimming cost V 6 bases and J 0 bases; bases outside gene matches: 7. The CDR3 DNA reads as TGTGCCAGCAGCAAAACTAGCGCCTCGAACACCGGGGAGCTGTTTTTT. Its protein is CASSKTSASNTGELFF.

This chain links TRBV6-1 with TRBJ1-3; the match to TRBD1 covers 9 bases. Germline V gene lookup returns CDR1 MNHNS and CDR2 SASEGT. The CDR3 is made up of 15 amino acids. The J segment lost 4 bases and the V segment lost 0 bases, leaving 1 base of the junction unmatched. Written as DNA, the CDR3 is TGTGCCAGCAGTGAAGCTGGGACAGGGGGAAACACCATATATTTT. The encoded protein is CASSEAGTGGNTIYF.

The chain is built from TRBV6-5 and TRBJ2-2; the D gene is possibly TRBD2 (6 bases). V gave up 2 bases and J gave up 8 bases, with 9 bases separating them. This CDR3 region has 13 residues. Germline-derived CDR1 and CDR2 are MNHEY and SVGAGI. Here the CDR3 reads CASSYTSRGELFF. DNA of the CDR3: TGTGCCAGCAGTTACACTAGCAGGGGGGAGCTGTTTTTT.

The gene calls are TRBV9 and TRBJ2-7; D not resolved. The V end lost 3 bases, the J end lost 5 bases, and 12 bases lay between the germline ends. Per germline, CDR1 SGDLS and CDR2 YYNGEE. CDR3 length: 13 residues. This chain's CDR3 is CASSDRTRDEQYF. The DNA for the CDR3 is TGTGCCAGCAGCGATCGGACGAGAGACGAGCAGTACTTC.

V gene TRBV28 combines with J gene TRBJ2-6; 7 bases align to TRBD1. The CDR3 length is 16 residues. Per germline, CDR1 MDHEN and CDR2 SYDVKM. Losses at the gene ends were 3 bases for V and 1 base for J; bases not matched to a gene: 3. For the CDR3, the DNA is TGTGCCAGCAGTTTCCCGACAGGGTCTGGGGCCAACGTCCTGACTTTC. This encodes CASSFPTGSGANVLTF.

The V gene is TRBV4-2, the J gene TRBJ2-1; D ambiguous. V lost 1 base and J lost 4, with 11 bases in between. Looked up from germline, CDR1 is LGHNA and CDR2 is YNFKEQ. The CDR3 contains 15 residues. The CDR3 spells CASSQVKHLYNEQFF. The CDR3 nucleotides are TGTGCCAGCAGCCAAGTCAAGCACCTGTACAATGAGCAGTTCTTC.

V gene TRBV4-1 combines with J gene TRBJ2-1; D gene ambiguous. Trimming removed 1 base from V and 7 bases from J, with 2 bases in between. CDR1 and CDR2 from the germline V gene are MGHRA and YSYEKL. This CDR3 has 11 amino acids. CDR3 in DNA: TGCGCCAGCAGCCAAGGAAATGAGCAGTTCTTC. The encoded protein is CASSQGNEQFF.

A few counts support this clone. The genes are TRBV7-2 and TRBJ2-1, with 9 bases that match TRBD2. The CDR3 sequence is 18 residues long. CDR1 is SGHTA and CDR2 is FQGNSA in the germline V gene. V lost 5 bases, J lost 2 bases, and 13 bases stayed unmatched. Written as DNA, the CDR3 is TGTGCCAGCAGCCTCAGATCACTAGCGGGCCAAACCTACAATGAGCAGTTCTTC. Translation gives CASSLRSLAGQTYNEQFF.

The chain couples TRBV5-6 to TRBJ1-2; D not resolved. V gave up 4 bases and J gave up 8 bases, with 21 bases separating them. CDR3 length equals 15 residues. CDR1 is SGHDT, CDR2 YYEEEE, per germline. The CDR3 nucleotides are TGTGCCAGCAGCGGGGTTGGGCTGCCCACGAAGGGCTACACCTTC. It yields the protein CASSGVGLPTKGYTF.

This chain joins TRBV28 and TRBJ2-7; D is perhaps TRBD1 or TRBD2 (5 bases each). Per the germline V gene, CDR1 is MDHEN and CDR2 is SYDVKM. CDR3 length equals 12 residues. V was shortened by 2 bases and J by 9 bases, with 11 bases between the two germline ends. The CDR3 spells CASSLLVGGQYF. In DNA form, the CDR3 reads TGTGCCAGCAGTTTACTAGTTGGGGGGCAGTACTTC.

This clone was picked up a small number of times. The V gene is TRBV25-1, the J gene TRBJ1-6; no reliable D call. The V gene's germline CDR1 is MGHDK and CDR2 SYGVNS. This CDR3 spans 13 amino acids. V was shortened by 4 bases and J by 8 bases, with 9 bases between the two germline ends. CDR3 sequence: CASSGAGDSPLHF. The CDR3, as DNA: TGTGCCAGCAGTGGCGCCGGGGATTCACCCCTCCACTTT.

The V gene is TRBV5-1, the J gene TRBJ2-3; possible D gene TRBD2, 5 bases. This CDR3 has 17 amino acids. V was clipped by 4 bases and J by 3 bases, with 21 bases between them. Germline V lookup: CDR1 SGHRS, CDR2 YFSETQ. The CDR3 here is CASSLSGPTRRTDTQYF. CDR3 DNA: TGCGCCAGCAGCCTATCCGGGCCTACCAGGAGGACAGATACGCAGTATTTT. Full variable domain (remainder filled in from reference TRBV5-1 and TRBJ2-3): KAGVTQTPRYLIKTRGQQVTLSCSPISGHRSVSWYQQTPGQGLQFLFEYFSETQRNKGNFPGRFSGRQFSNSRSEMNVSTLELGDSALYLCASSLSGPTRRTDTQYFGPGTRLTVL.

The chain joins TRBV6-4 to TRBJ2-1; 7 nucleotides line up with TRBD2. This CDR3 is 15 amino acids long. Trimming cost V 3 bases and J 8 bases; bases outside gene matches: 10. CDR1 and CDR2 from the germline V gene are MRHNA and SNTAGT. Written as DNA, the CDR3 is TGTGCCAGCAGTGAAGGAGGGCGGGAGCCCTATGAGCAGTTCTTC. This sequence encodes CASSEGGREPYEQFF.

The DNA for the CDR3 is TGTGCCAGCAGTGAATGGACGGGCACCGGGGAGCTGTTTTTT. Amino acid sequence: CASSEWTGTGELFF. The chain links TRBV2 to TRBJ2-2; no clear D. V shed 2 bases and J shed 4 bases, with 8 bases lying between them. In germline, CDR1 is SNHLY, CDR2 FYNNEI. CDR3 length: 14 residues.

The V and J genes are TRBV2 and TRBJ2-7; the match to TRBD1 covers 10 bases. The V and J ends lost 5 bases and 5 bases, in that order; junction bases with no gene match: 12. Germline V gene sequence: CDR1 SNHLY, CDR2 FYNNEI. There are 16 residues in the CDR3. The CDR3 coding sequence is TGTGCCAGCAGTAAGATGCCGGGACAGGGGTTCCACGAGCAGTACTTC. Amino acid sequence: CASSKMPGQGFHEQYF.

The V and J genes are TRBV28 and TRBJ1-2; 10 bases are a match to TRBD1. The CDR3 loop spans 14 amino acids. The V gene's germline CDR1 is MDHEN and CDR2 SYDVKM. Trimming took 4 bases from V and 8 from J; bases not matched to a gene: 7. The CDR3 sequence is CASSSPGQGGGYTF. CDR3 DNA sequence: TGTGCCAGCAGTTCTCCTGGACAGGGGGGAGGCTACACCTTC.